One and the same sample provided the 18 T cell receptor beta chains below, sequenced in a study of blood T cell repertoires in COVID-19. Profiled with immunoSEQ multiplex PCR; TCRdb holds only in-frame clones, not every one. The data show approximately 80,000 clones, around 86% seen once. The sequencing sample was made of peripheral blood. The receptor source for this set is a man older than 75 with acute or convalescent COVID-19.

Regarding this clone: Compared with germline, one end of the junction differs, possibly owing to a read error. The chain links TRBV6-6 to TRBJ2-7, with a tentative D call TRBD1 (6 bases). This CDR3 is built from 11 residues. In germline, CDR1 is MNHNY, CDR2 SVGAGI (reference sequence). This chain's CDR3 is CASSYTGTPWF. DNA for the CDR3: TGTGCCAGCAGTTACACCGGGACACCGTGGTTC.

This clone was counted at least ten times. The V call is TRBV20-1, the J call TRBJ2-7, with D maybe TRBD1 (5 bases). The CDR3 runs 14 residues. V was pared by 3 bases and J by 0 bases, with 12 bases between. The germline V gene encodes CDR1 DFQATT and CDR2 SNEGSKA (reference sequence). The CDR3 sequence: CSASAQAISYEQYF. CDR3 bases: TGCAGTGCTAGTGCACAGGCTATCTCCTACGAGCAGTACTTC.

This clone was counted a few times. The chain carries TRBV12-3 or TRBV12-4 and TRBJ2-2, with unresolved D. Trimming cost V 2 bases and J 3 bases, with 4 bases left between them. There are 13 residues in the CDR3. CDR3 loop: CASSLQYTGELFF. The CDR3 DNA sequence: TGTGCCAGCAGTTTACAGTACACCGGGGAGCTGTTTTTT.

V gene TRBV5-6 combines with J gene TRBJ2-3; 9 nucleotides match TRBD2. V lost 3 bases, J lost 4 bases, and 15 bases stayed unmatched. CDR3 length: 18 residues. In germline, CDR1 is SGHDT, CDR2 YYEEEE. The CDR3 DNA follows: TGTGCCAGCAGCTCCGCTAGATGGCGGGAGGGCCCGCCAGATACGCAGTATTTT. It specifies CASSSARWREGPPDTQYF. Filled out from reference TRBV5-6 and TRBJ2-3, the complete variable domain reads DAGVTQSPTHLIKTRGQQVTLRCSPKSGHDTVSWYQQALGQGPQFIFQYYEEEERQRGNFPDRFSGHQFPNYSSELNVNALLLGDSALYLCASSSARWREGPPDTQYFGPGTRLTVL.

This clone was detected only once. This chain uses TRBV4-1 with TRBJ1-1; D unresolved. In germline, CDR1 is MGHRA, CDR2 YSYEKL. This CDR3 has 15 residues. Trimming removed 4 bases at V and 1 base at J, with 13 bases between. This CDR3 is CASSPEALKNTEAFF. CDR3 nucleotide sequence: TGCGCCAGCAGCCCGGAGGCCCTTAAGAACACTGAAGCTTTCTTT.

The V call is TRBV10-2, the J call TRBJ1-5; 8 bases are a match to TRBD1. This CDR3 contains 13 residues. Germline-derived CDR1 and CDR2 are WSHSY and SAAADI. With V trimmed by 8 bases and J by 7 bases, 7 bases remained unmatched. CDR3 bases: TGCGCCAGCCGCCAGGGGGCTTTGCAGCCCCAGCATTTT. Translation: CASRQGALQPQHF.

The chain joins TRBV7-2 to TRBJ2-5; 14 positions match TRBD2. Losses at the gene ends were 1 base for V and 5 bases for J; bases not matched to a gene: 6. The germline gives CDR1 SGHTA, CDR2 FQGNSA. CDR3 length: 17 residues. DNA for the CDR3: TGTGCCAGCAGCTTAGGGAGACTAGCGGGAGGGCGGGAGACCCAGTACTTC. Translation gives CASSLGRLAGGRETQYF.

V gene TRBV6-1 combines with J gene TRBJ2-1; 7 nucleotides match TRBD1. The CDR3 consists of 16 residues. CDR1 and CDR2 from the germline V gene are MNHNS and SASEGT. Trimming removed 0 bases from V and 6 bases from J; junction bases left unmatched: 8. The CDR3 coding sequence is TGTGCCAGCAGTGAAGCGGACAGGCCGTGGGGCAATGAGCAGTTCTTC. Its protein product is CASSEADRPWGNEQFF.

This chain connects TRBV30 to TRBJ2-7; no reliable D call. The V and J ends lost 0 bases and 6 bases respectively, with 6 bases between them. Germline assignment: CDR1 GTSNPN and CDR2 SVGIG (reference sequence). This CDR3 has 11 residues. CDR3 coding DNA: TGTGCCTGGAGTGTATTGGCCGAGCAGTACTTC. Protein sequence: CAWSVLAEQYF. The variable domain in full, completed from reference TRBV30 and TRBJ2-7, reads SQTIHQWPATLVQPVGSPLSLECTVEGTSNPNLYWYRQAAGRGLQLLFYSVGIGQISSEVPQNLSASRPQDRQFILSSKKLLLSDSGFYLCAWSVLAEQYFGPGTRLTVT.

In the case of this clone: A read error may produce the germline difference seen at one junction end. V is TRBV7-7 and J is TRBJ2-2, with TRBD1 matching 7 bases. The germline V gene encodes CDR1 SSHAT and CDR2 FNYEAQ (reference sequence). This CDR3 is built from 14 residues. The CDR3 DNA follows: TGTGCTAGCAGCCCTACTGACAGGGCCGGGGAGCTGTTTTTT. This sequence encodes CASSPTDRAGELFF.

The V call is TRBV19, the J call TRBJ1-3; 8 bases are shared with TRBD1. Germline assignment: CDR1 LNHDA and CDR2 SQIVND (reference sequence). Losses at the gene ends were 5 bases for V and 9 bases for J; bases not matched to a gene: 18. This CDR3 has 17 amino acids. In DNA form, the CDR3 reads TGTGCCAGTAGTTCCCCCGGGACAGGCTGGAGAGATAGCACCATATATTTT. Translation: CASSSPGTGWRDSTIYF.

Only one count was recorded for this clone. The chain uses TRBV10-3 and TRBJ1-1; D perhaps matches TRBD1 (5 bases). Germline-derived CDR1 and CDR2 are ENHRY and SYGVKD. The CDR3 length is 14 residues. Trimming removed 3 bases from V and 4 bases from J, with 12 bases in between. The CDR3 protein is CAISDGRVVTEAFF. The DNA for the CDR3 is TGTGCCATCAGTGATGGCAGGGTAGTCACTGAAGCTTTCTTT.

This clone was seen at least ten times. The chain is built from TRBV11-2 and TRBJ2-7, with TRBD1 as a possible D gene (8 bases). Germline values: CDR1 SGHAT, CDR2 FQNNGV. This CDR3 comprises 15 residues. V was trimmed by 5 bases and J by 6 bases, leaving 20 bases between them. In DNA, the CDR3 is TGTGCCAGCAGCCCCGTCAGGGGGCGGGGGTTCGAGCAGTACTTC. Translation: CASSPVRGRGFEQYF.

The chain links TRBV18 to TRBJ1-1; 10 bases fit TRBD1. In germline, CDR1 is KGHSH, CDR2 LQKENI. V lost 6 bases and J lost 4; bases outside the gene matches: 8. The CDR3 has 15 residues. CDR3 region: CASSRDRGFATEAFF. The CDR3 DNA is TGTGCCAGCTCTCGGGACAGGGGATTTGCCACTGAAGCTTTCTTT.

V and J are TRBV7-3 and TRBJ1-6; D is possibly TRBD1 (6 bases). This CDR3 region has 16 residues. V was cut by 2 bases and J by 5 bases, with 13 bases left in between. Germline values: CDR1 SGHTA, CDR2 FQGTGA. The CDR3 bases are TGTGCCAGCAGCTTATTAGGTCCAGGGGATAATTCACCCCTCCACTTT. It yields the protein CASSLLGPGDNSPLHF.

The rearrangement joins TRBV19 to TRBJ1-6, with 10 bases matching TRBD1. Germline CDR1 is LNHDA and CDR2 is SQIVND (reference sequence). V dropped 5 bases and J dropped 9; count of bases not matched to a gene: 7. The CDR3 is 15 residues long. The CDR3 protein is CASSGTGTGVSPLHF. The CDR3, as DNA: TGTGCCAGTAGTGGGACCGGGACAGGGGTTTCACCCCTCCACTTT.

This chain uses TRBV6-5 with TRBJ1-5; D unresolved. V was cut by 8 bases and J by 2 bases, with 13 bases left in between. CDR1 and CDR2 from the germline V gene are MNHEY and SVGAGI. This CDR3 comprises 14 residues. The DNA for the CDR3 is TGTGCCAGCGGCACGAGGGTGGGCAATCAGCCCCAGCATTTT. It codes for CASGTRVGNQPQHF.

The gene calls are TRBV6-5 and TRBJ1-1; TRBD1 matches at 12 bases. The CDR3 contains 15 residues. Germline V gene lookup returns CDR1 MNHEY and CDR2 SVGAGI. The V gene end was trimmed by 0 bases and the J gene end by 8 bases; junction bases not matched to a gene: 4. CDR3 DNA sequence: TGTGCCAGCAGTTACTCCGCCGGGACAGGGGGCGAAGCTTTCTTT. It specifies CASSYSAGTGGEAFF.